The next 15 T cell receptor beta chains were all read from a single sample in a study of vaccination and CD4 T cells after COVID-19. For these TCRs, the target antigens are not known. Cultured CD4+ T-cell DNA underwent Oncomine TCR Beta short-read sequencing. TCRdb itself ran the PCR reads through MiXCR, one entry per CDR3 protein. The top ten clones hold about 16% of a sample with under 20,000 distinct CDR3 sequences, roughly 49% of them seen once. Treatment given: approximately 9-day PBMC culture with coronavirus spike peptide pools or control peptides (ViraFEST assay). This sample comprised CD4+ T cells from blood, cultured in vitro, obtained before SARS-CoV-2 vaccination. The receptors were sampled from a human donor who had recovered from COVID-19.

In this sample, this clonotype turned up a few times. The chain employs TRBV20-1 and TRBJ1-1; no clear D. Looked up from germline, CDR1 is DFQATT and CDR2 is SNEGSKA (reference sequence). The V end was cut by 0 bases, the J end by 1 base, with 9 bases between. The CDR3 is 14 amino acids. DNA of the CDR3: TGCAGTGCTAGAGATCACCAGACGAACACTGAAGCTTTCTTT. Amino acid sequence: CSARDHQTNTEAFF.

The chain uses TRBV7-2 and TRBJ2-7, with 7 bases identical to TRBD1. The CDR3 consists of 13 residues. CDR1 is SGHTA, CDR2 FQGNSA, per germline. V shed 6 bases and J 5 bases; nucleotides not matched to a gene: 7. The CDR3 here is CASRRTGGNEQYF. The CDR3 nucleotides are TGTGCCAGCAGACGGACAGGCGGTAACGAGCAGTACTTC.

The gene calls are TRBV28 and TRBJ1-2; D unresolved. Germline V gives CDR1 MDHEN, CDR2 SYDVKM. The CDR3 contains 14 residues. Trimming shortened V by 3 bases and J by 2 bases, and 10 bases separated the two germline ends. The DNA for the CDR3 is TGTGCCAGCAGTTTGGTGGGAGAGAACTATGGCTACACCTTC. This codes for CASSLVGENYGYTF.

This sequence joins TRBV28 and TRBJ2-4; weak D call: TRBD2 (5 bases). The germline V gene encodes CDR1 MDHEN and CDR2 SYDVKM. The CDR3 length is 12 residues. Trimming removed 8 bases at V and 3 bases at J, with 8 bases between. The CDR3: CASSGIKNIQYF. The CDR3 coding sequence is TGTGCCAGCTCGGGAATCAAAAACATTCAGTACTTC.

In nucleotides, the CDR3 is TGCGCCAGCAGCCAAGGGCCCTTTGGAGATAGCAATCAGCCCCAGCATTTT. This codes for CASSQGPFGDSNQPQHF. This chain connects TRBV4-1 to TRBJ1-5; no clear D gene. The CDR3 contains 17 residues. Germline V gene lookup returns CDR1 MGHRA and CDR2 YSYEKL. V was pared by 1 base and J by 0 bases, with 13 bases between.

The rearrangement joins TRBV14 to TRBJ1-5; D is unclear. Germline CDR1 is SGHDN and CDR2 is FVKESK. V dropped 6 bases and J dropped 0 bases, with 6 bases sitting between them. CDR3 length: 13 amino acids. CDR3 residues: CASSQNSNQPQHF. The DNA for the CDR3 is TGTGCCAGCAGTCAGAATAGCAATCAGCCCCAGCATTTT.

The chain carries TRBV20-1 and TRBJ2-2, with 9 bases matching TRBD1. CDR1 is DFQATT, CDR2 SNEGSKA, per germline (reference sequence). V trimming: 2 bases; J trimming: 3 bases; junction bases outside the gene matches: 13. This CDR3 region has 18 residues. The CDR3 loop reads CSARIRDRAIGDTGELFF. In DNA form, the CDR3 reads TGCAGTGCTAGAATCCGGGACAGGGCGATCGGGGACACCGGGGAGCTGTTTTTT.

This clonotype showed up just a few times. The V and J genes are TRBV7-6 and TRBJ2-3; the D call may be TRBD1 or TRBD2 (5 bases each). Germline lookup yields CDR1 SGHVS and CDR2 FNYEAQ. Trimming pared 1 base from V and 0 bases from J, leaving 8 bases between. The CDR3 contains 15 residues. This chain's CDR3 is CASSLDGASTDTQYF. The CDR3 DNA reads as TGTGCCAGCAGCTTAGACGGGGCTAGCACAGATACGCAGTATTTT.

The rearrangement links TRBV28 to TRBJ2-5; D possibly corresponds to TRBD1 (6 bases). The length of the CDR3 is 23 residues. CDR1 and CDR2 (germline): MDHEN, SYDVKM. The V end lost 8 bases, the J end lost 0 bases, and 40 bases lay between the germline ends. For the CDR3, the DNA is TGTGCCAGCGCTTTAGGATTTCGACTTCGGTTTCAGGGGCTCGGGACGTACCAAGAGACCCAGTACTTC. Its protein product is CASALGFRLRFQGLGTYQETQYF.

This clonotype was found a few times. V gene TRBV30 combines with J gene TRBJ1-1; D is unclear. CDR1 is GTSNPN and CDR2 is SVGIG in the germline V gene (reference sequence). CDR3 length: 12 amino acids. Trimming took off 1 base at V and 5 bases at J, with 8 bases between the two ends. This CDR3 is CAWSDLETEAFF. For the CDR3, the DNA is TGTGCCTGGAGTGACTTGGAAACTGAAGCTTTCTTT. The full variable domain, in which reference TRBV30 and TRBJ1-1 provide the parts outside the CDR3, is SQTIHQWPATLVQPVGSPLSLECTVEGTSNPNLYWYRQAAGRGLQLLFYSVGIGQISSEVPQNLSASRPQDRQFILSSKKLLLSDSGFYLCAWSDLETEAFFGQGTRLTVV.

This chain links TRBV30 with TRBJ1-2; 9 bases align to TRBD1. Germline CDR1 and CDR2: GTSNPN and SVGIG (reference sequence). This CDR3 is 16 amino acids long. With V trimmed by 5 bases and J by 8 bases, 18 bases remained unmatched. The CDR3 region is CAWGRPGMDRGYGYTF. CDR3 bases: TGTGCCTGGGGTAGGCCTGGAATGGACAGGGGCTACGGCTACACCTTC.

This clonotype occurred a few times. The chain combines TRBV20-1 with TRBJ2-3; D is undetermined. Trimming cost V 7 bases and J 5 bases, with 10 bases left between them. The CDR3 contains 11 residues. CDR1 DFQATT and CDR2 SNEGSKA come from the germline V gene (reference sequence). Here the CDR3 DNA reads TGCAGTGTAGGTGGGCGAGATACGCAGTATTTT. It is translated as CSVGGRDTQYF.

This clonotype was picked up a small number of times. The chain combines TRBV7-3 with TRBJ2-5; tentatively, D is TRBD1 or TRBD2 (5 bases each). The CDR3 covers 16 residues. Germline CDR1 SGHTA, CDR2 FQGTGA. The ends were cut back, 1 base at V and 2 bases at J, with 14 bases in the middle. The CDR3 DNA reads as TGTGCCAGCAGCTTAAGACCGGGTGGGGGTCAAGAGACCCAGTACTTC. Its translation: CASSLRPGGGQETQYF. Full variable domain (rest looked up from reference TRBV7-3 and TRBJ2-5): GAGVSQTPSNKVTEKGKYVELRCDPISGHTALYWYRQSLGQGPEFLIYFQGTGAADDSGLPNDRFFAVRPEGSVSTLKIQRTERGDSAVYLCASSLRPGGGQETQYFGPGTRLLVL.

The chain uses TRBV5-4 and TRBJ2-2, with a weak D call TRBD1 (5 bases). This CDR3 contains 16 residues. Trimming cost V 0 bases and J 0 bases, with 9 bases left between them. Germline assignment: CDR1 SGHNT and CDR2 YYREEE (reference sequence). The CDR3 reads CASSLAQGTNTGELFF. The DNA for the CDR3 is TGTGCCAGCAGCTTGGCCCAGGGAACGAACACCGGGGAGCTGTTTTTT. The full variable domain, rest sourced from reference TRBV5-4 and TRBJ2-2, is ETGVTQSPTHLIKTRGQQVTLRCSSQSGHNTVSWYQQALGQGPQFIFQYYREEENGRGNFPPRFSGLQFPNYSSELNVNALELDDSALYLCASSLAQGTNTGELFFGEGSRLTVL.

The chain recombines TRBV5-8 with TRBJ1-6, with D unresolved. Trimming took off 0 bases at V and 6 bases at J, with 4 bases between the two ends. Per germline, CDR1 SGHTS and CDR2 YDEGEE. The CDR3 covers 13 residues. The CDR3 here is CASSLDGNSPLHF. CDR3 DNA: TGTGCCAGCAGCTTGGACGGTAATTCACCCCTCCACTTT.